Presented here are 9 T cell receptor beta chains from one specimen sequenced in a study of CD8+CD57+ T cells in acquired aplastic anemia. The use of genomic DNA as template underpinned the TCR beta VDJ and CDR3 profiling. Each CDR3 protein is one row after TCRdb ran MiXCR on the reads. The repertoire has about 170,000 distinct CDR3 sequences, 45% to 55% of them found once; the top ten carry about 1.2%. Flow cytometry had shown expanded CD8+CD57+ cells in the patients chosen for sequencing. Input material: sorted CD4+, CD8+, or CD8+CD57+ T cells (not recorded which) from PBMCs. The receptors derive from a human donor with aplastic anemia.

This clonotype was observed a handful of times. J is TRBJ1-2 and V is TRBV7-9; D uncertain. Germline V gives CDR1 SEHNR, CDR2 FQNEAQ (reference sequence). CDR3 length: 12 amino acids. Trimming took off 2 bases at V and 8 bases at J, with 9 bases between the two ends. In nucleotides, the CDR3 is TGTGCCAGCAGCTTAAGCGAAATAGGCTACACCTTC. The encoded protein is CASSLSEIGYTF.

This clonotype was found many times. The chain employs TRBV20-1 and TRBJ2-5; 8 nucleotides align to TRBD2. Germline CDR1 reads DFQATT; CDR2 reads SNEGSKA (reference sequence). CDR3 size: 17 residues. Losses at the gene ends were 0 bases for V and 2 bases for J; bases not matched to a gene: 11. The CDR3 DNA follows: TGCAGTGCTAGAGATAGGGCTAGCGGGTCAAAACAAGAGACCCAGTACTTC. This codes for CSARDRASGSKQETQYF.

This clonotype was seen many times. The rearrangement links TRBV6-1 to TRBJ2-7; 11 bases match TRBD2. The CDR3 covers 16 residues. Trimming at V came to 5 bases and at J to 1 base, leaving 7 bases not matched to a gene. Germline V gene sequence: CDR1 MNHNS, CDR2 SASEGT. The CDR3 DNA sequence: TGTGCCAGCAGTAAAACTAGCGGGGGTTCATCCTACGAGCAGTACTTC. It yields the protein CASSKTSGGSSYEQYF.

This chain uses TRBV24-1 with TRBJ1-2; 8 bases map to TRBD1. The trim removed 3 bases at V and 5 bases at J, leaving 10 bases unmatched. CDR1 and CDR2 (germline): KGHDR, SFDVKD. This CDR3 spans 16 amino acids. The CDR3 bases are TGTGCCACCAGTGATGACCCCGGGACAGGTGTTTATGGCTACACCTTC. Its protein product is CATSDDPGTGVYGYTF.

This chain links TRBV18 with TRBJ2-1, with D possibly being TRBD2 (6 bases). V was trimmed by 6 bases and J by 8 bases, leaving 11 bases between them. Germline CDR1 reads KGHSH; CDR2 reads LQKENI. The CDR3 contains 12 residues. DNA of the CDR3: TGTGCCAGCTCCCCGGGAGAAGATGAGCAGTTCTTC. Its translation: CASSPGEDEQFF.

V is TRBV19 and J is TRBJ2-7; TRBD1 matches 8 bases. This CDR3 has 14 residues. The V gene's germline CDR1 is LNHDA and CDR2 SQIVND (reference sequence). Germline trimming cut 5 bases from V and 5 bases from J; bases unmatched to any gene: 8. As DNA, the CDR3 is TGTGCCAGTAGTGAACAGGGGGTTAGTCACGAGCAGTACTTC. This codes for CASSEQGVSHEQYF.

This clonotype was seen more than once but under ten times. This chain links TRBV4-1 with TRBJ1-3; D ambiguous. CDR1 and CDR2 from the germline V gene are MGHRA and YSYEKL. The CDR3 totals 16 residues. V lost 4 bases to trimming and J lost 0 bases, with 13 bases between them. The CDR3 reads CASSRPGGSSGNTIYF. The CDR3 DNA reads as TGCGCCAGCAGCCGCCCGGGCGGAAGCTCTGGAAACACCATATATTTT.

The table lists this clonotype with a count of one. The V gene is TRBV7-9, the J gene TRBJ2-7; no clear D. V dropped 6 bases and J dropped 9 bases, with 12 bases sitting between them. CDR3 length: 11 amino acids. From germline, CDR1 is SEHNR and CDR2 FQNEAQ (reference sequence). CDR3 residues: CASSFGSGQYF. The CDR3 DNA reads as TGTGCCAGCAGTTTCGGGTCCGGGCAGTACTTC.

This clonotype was counted ten times or more. The chain carries TRBV11-2 and TRBJ1-1; tentatively, D is TRBD1 (5 bases). CDR1 SGHAT and CDR2 FQNNGV come from the germline V gene. The CDR3 extends over 14 amino acids. V lost 3 bases to trimming and J lost 5 bases, with 13 bases between them. Here the CDR3 reads CASSFGGAGTEAFF. CDR3 sequence (DNA): TGTGCCAGCAGCTTTGGGGGAGCAGGTACTGAAGCTTTCTTT.